This T cell receptor (beta chain) was profiled in a study of beta chain features in type 1 diabetes (dated by TCRdb to the late 2010s). Describing the broader study: Patients and healthy donors did not differ in mean age, gender distribution, total cell number or subset yield. A total of roughly 110 million sorted cells were examined across all samples, and the number of cells per subset was strongly correlated with RNA yield. The study compared TCRB repertoires of sorted circulating CD4+ T cell subsets between recently diagnosed type 1 diabetes patients and matched healthy donors. Naive and central memory subsets were obtained from all 30 or so donors, but regulatory and stem cell-like memory subsets were isolated from only 8 patients and roughly eight healthy donors.

The germline V gene sets CDR1 to SNHLY and CDR2 to FYNNEI. Measured from the cysteine to the phenylalanine, the CDR3 is 14 residues long. The retained sequence is limited to the CDR3, 42 bases, with the frame set at the first base. The trim is 7 bases for V and 6 bases for J, with a gap of 15 bases between the germline ends. Comment on this clone: What antigen it recognizes has not been identified. One base away there is no much larger clone; base qualities are not given.

Results the study describes overall, beyond this receptor: At VDJ recombination sites, patients with type 1 diabetes made fewer insertions and deleted more nucleotides, a pattern implying thymic rearrangement abnormalities. Because the HLA sub-analyses included only small numbers of individuals, any influence of HLA type on TCRB rearrangement was left unresolved. The naive, central memory and regulatory TCRB repertoires appeared to resemble one another more closely among patients than among healthy donors. A moderate but significant shortening of TCRB CDR3 length was observed in type 1 diabetes patients in all four CD4+ subsets. Shorter templates might have been favored by PCR, but patient and control samples were amplified and corrected together, so both groups would have been affected equally by any skew. Because cDNA was sequenced instead of genomic DNA, activated cells with high expression could be over-represented, although the groups did not differ in activation or CD3 levels.

The entire amount of isolated RNA was reverse transcribed using the High Capacity cDNA Reverse Transcription Kit, so the sequenced TCRB transcripts were expressed ones. Deep immunoSEQ sequencing was applied to naive, central memory and regulatory T cell samples, giving an average of roughly 3.5 million total reads per sample. After sorted cells were lysed in RLT buffer, RNA was extracted with DNase-treated RNeasy Micro or Mini kits, with the choice depending on cell number. Each cell subset was processed on its own to prevent cross-contamination, while patient and healthy donor samples were processed together. Using the immunoSEQ multiplex PCR, TCRB sequences were amplified from cDNA into 87-bp fragments spanning the CDR3 region. Sequencing of the amplicons was performed on the Illumina HiSeq platform. Under the source paper's analysis protocol: PCR bias was corrected computationally using synthetic template baselines, and reads within Hamming distance 2 were collapsed, with unmergeable singletons discarded. By aligning reads against IMGT, V, D and J genes, CDR3 length, and insertions or deletions at six rearrangement sites were assigned. Within each subset, clonotype counts were normalized to sorted cell number, and only after that were true diversity and Gini coefficients computed with the tcR R package. The overlap coefficient, calculated on TCRB nucleotide sequences, was used to measure repertoire sharing. Out-of-frame TCRB sequences from naive cells were analyzed as a proxy for the pre-selection repertoire. The immuneACCESS repertoire file appears here via TCRdb, limited to in-frame rearrangements. These files lack a portion of the clones; in checked studies, under half of the deficit traces to unresolved V genes, and the cause of the others is not known. V and J calls and clone size follow that table, whereas D and trimming were derived from the DNA. The sample has around 250,000 clones on record, approximately 14% of them singletons. The ten largest clonotypes hold 0.015% to 0.02% of the sample.

From each donor, a single peripheral blood sample of approximately 0.11 L on average was drawn into heparinised tubes. Using a panel that included CD45RO, CCR7, CD25, CD127, CD95 and CD27, naive, central memory, regulatory and stem cell-like memory CD4+ T cells were sorted on a BD FACSAria II. Every sorted population had a purity above 95%. PBMCs were isolated right away by Lymphoprep density gradient centrifugation and were stained directly, without culture. So that batch effects would be minimized, each experiment stained and sorted samples in pairs, pairing one healthy donor with one patient. This clonotype originated in a man between 25 and 39 years old with type 1 diabetes. The rearranged chain carries TRBV2 and TRBJ2-2, with a tentative D gene TRBD2 over 5 matching bases. Sequencing input: naive CD4+ T cells from blood. According to the study, the label for this sample's cell subset or site signals: true naive CD4+ T cells. The encoded CDR3 is CASIMSGVAGELFF. The sequenced DNA is TGTGCCAGCATAATGTCCGGGGTCGCCGGGGAGCTGTTTTTT.